This is a list of T cell receptor beta chains from one sample in a study of CD8 T cells in ankylosing spondylitis. TCRdb independently ran MiXCR on the 5' RACE reads; one entry per CDR3 protein. The sample consists of more than 400,000 distinct CDR3 sequences, about 5.7% of them appearing once. Sequencing was done on a sample of blood, either unsorted or a sorted T cell fraction (not recorded which). These receptors all come from a male donor with ankylosing spondylitis. Both conserved end residues are part of each CDR3. Each record gives: V gene, clone size, J gene, D gene, CDR3 length, CDR3 DNA, CDR3 protein. The D gene is left open where the match is weak. The size of a clone is reported for some rows only, either as once, few or many, or as a class for expanded clones.

v_call: TRBV10-3
clone_size: many
j_call: TRBJ2-1
d_call: -
cdr3_length: 15
cdr3_nt: TGTGCCATCAGTGAGTCGGCGGAGTCCTACAATGAGCAGTTCTTC
cdr3_aa: CAISESAESYNEQFF

v_call: TRBV20-1
clone_size: many
j_call: TRBJ2-3
d_call: TRBD2
cdr3_length: 14
cdr3_nt: TGCAGTCGGCGAAGAGCGGGGGGGCCTGGGAGGCAGTATTTT
cdr3_aa: CSRRRAGGPGRQYF

v_call: TRBV4-3
clone_size: many
j_call: TRBJ2-4
d_call: TRBD2
cdr3_length: 18
cdr3_nt: TGCGCCAGCAGCCTAGGACTAGCGGGGGGCCTCGCCAAAAACATTCAGTACTTC
cdr3_aa: CASSLGLAGGLAKNIQYF

v_call: TRBV2
clone_size: -
j_call: TRBJ1-5
d_call: -
cdr3_length: 15
cdr3_nt: TGTGCCAGCAGAGAAGAATACTATAGCAATCAGCCCCAGCAGTTT
cdr3_aa: CASREEYYSNQPQQF

v_call: TRBV5-1
clone_size: many
j_call: TRBJ2-5
d_call: -
cdr3_length: 14
cdr3_nt: TGCGCCAGCAGCGGCATCGGGACACAAGAGACCCAGTACTTC
cdr3_aa: CASSGIGTQETQYF

v_call: TRBV15
clone_size: many
j_call: TRBJ1-5
d_call: TRBD1
cdr3_length: 14
cdr3_nt: TGTGCCACCAACTTTGACAGGGGCAGTTGGCCCCAGCATTTT
cdr3_aa: CATNFDRGSWPQHF

v_call: TRBV11-3
clone_size: few
j_call: TRBJ1-5
d_call: -
cdr3_length: 11
cdr3_nt: TGTGCCAGCGGTCCAAATCAGCCCCAGCATTTT
cdr3_aa: CASGPNQPQHF

v_call: TRBV10-3
clone_size: many
j_call: TRBJ2-1
d_call: TRBD2
cdr3_length: 12
cdr3_nt: TGTGCCATCACGGGGGGAACGGATGAGCAGTTCTTC
cdr3_aa: CAITGGTDEQFF

v_call: TRBV20-1
clone_size: few
j_call: TRBJ2-7
d_call: -
cdr3_length: 12
cdr3_nt: TGCAGTGCTAGCGGGAAACGCTACGAGCAGTACTTC
cdr3_aa: CSASGKRYEQYF

v_call: TRBV10-2
clone_size: -
j_call: TRBJ2-1
d_call: -
cdr3_length: 15
cdr3_nt: TGCGCCACCACCGGGCGTAGCCGGACCTACAATGAGCAGTTCTTC
cdr3_aa: CATTGRSRTYNEQFF

v_call: TRBV18
clone_size: many
j_call: TRBJ1-1
d_call: -
cdr3_length: 13
cdr3_nt: TGTGCCAGCTCACCAATTGAGGAGGCTGAAGCTTTCTTT
cdr3_aa: CASSPIEEAEAFF

v_call: TRBV7-9
clone_size: many
j_call: TRBJ2-5
d_call: TRBD2
cdr3_length: 15
cdr3_nt: TGTGCCAGCAGCTTTCGCGGGGGTACGGGAGAGACCCAGTACTTC
cdr3_aa: CASSFRGGTGETQYF

v_call: TRBV6-1
clone_size: many
j_call: TRBJ2-3
d_call: -
cdr3_length: 14
cdr3_nt: TGTGCCAGCAGCGTTTCTACTAGTGCAGATACGCAGTATTTT
cdr3_aa: CASSVSTSADTQYF

v_call: TRBV5-6
clone_size: -
j_call: TRBJ2-2
d_call: -
cdr3_length: 13
cdr3_nt: TGTGCCAGCAGCACAGGGCACCCCTGCGAGCTGTTTTTT
cdr3_aa: CASSTGHPCELFF

v_call: TRBV15
clone_size: many
j_call: TRBJ2-7
d_call: -
cdr3_length: 14
cdr3_nt: TGTGCCACCAGCACTTTGGGGTTCGGTTACGAGCAGTACTTC
cdr3_aa: CATSTLGFGYEQYF

v_call: TRBV5-1
clone_size: -
j_call: TRBJ2-1
d_call: TRBD1
cdr3_length: 14
cdr3_nt: TGCGCCAGCAGCCTCAGACAGGGGGTGGATGAGCAGTTCTTC
cdr3_aa: CASSLRQGVDEQFF

v_call: TRBV5-6
clone_size: many
j_call: TRBJ1-1
d_call: -
cdr3_length: 11
cdr3_nt: TGTGCCAGCAGCCTATATACTGAAGCTTTCTTT
cdr3_aa: CASSLYTEAFF

v_call: TRBV7-9
clone_size: many
j_call: TRBJ1-6
d_call: -
cdr3_length: 13
cdr3_nt: TGTGCCAGCAGCTTAGCCCGGGATTCACCCCTCCACTTT
cdr3_aa: CASSLARDSPLHF

v_call: TRBV29-1
clone_size: few
j_call: TRBJ2-3
d_call: -
cdr3_length: 12
cdr3_nt: TGCAGCGTTGAACTTTCCACAGATACGCAGTATTTT
cdr3_aa: CSVELSTDTQYF

v_call: TRBV4-3
clone_size: many
j_call: TRBJ1-6
d_call: -
cdr3_length: 17
cdr3_nt: TGCGCCAGCAGCCAAGATTGGGGGTGGTCCTATAATTCACCCCTCCACTTT
cdr3_aa: CASSQDWGWSYNSPLHF

v_call: TRBV2
clone_size: -
j_call: TRBJ1-5
d_call: TRBD1
cdr3_length: 12
cdr3_nt: TGTGCCAGCACCGAAGGGGGCCAGCCCCAGCATTTT
cdr3_aa: CASTEGGQPQHF

v_call: TRBV7-2
clone_size: few
j_call: TRBJ2-7
d_call: TRBD1
cdr3_length: 15
cdr3_nt: TGTGCCAGCAGCCTCAGCCGGGACAGGGTGTACGAGCAGTACTTC
cdr3_aa: CASSLSRDRVYEQYF

v_call: TRBV5-1
clone_size: many
j_call: TRBJ2-7
d_call: -
cdr3_length: 14
cdr3_nt: TGCGCCAGCAGCTTGTCCAGTGGGGTCTACGAGCAGTACTTC
cdr3_aa: CASSLSSGVYEQYF

v_call: TRBV12-3/TRBV12-4
clone_size: many
j_call: TRBJ1-6
d_call: TRBD1
cdr3_length: 14
cdr3_nt: TGTGCCAGCAGTCCACAGGGGACTAATTCACCCCTCCACTTT
cdr3_aa: CASSPQGTNSPLHF

v_call: TRBV20-1
clone_size: few
j_call: TRBJ1-2
d_call: -
cdr3_length: 12
cdr3_nt: TGCAGTGCTAGAAAGGCAGACCATGGCTACACCTTC
cdr3_aa: CSARKADHGYTF

v_call: TRBV28
clone_size: many
j_call: TRBJ2-1
d_call: -
cdr3_length: 14
cdr3_nt: TGTGCCAGCAGGCCTCCCCGGGCTTACAATGAGCAGTTCTTC
cdr3_aa: CASRPPRAYNEQFF

v_call: TRBV11-2
clone_size: many
j_call: TRBJ1-1
d_call: -
cdr3_length: 15
cdr3_nt: TGTGCCAGCAGCTTATGGGGGGGGATGAACACTGAAGCTTTCTTT
cdr3_aa: CASSLWGGMNTEAFF

v_call: TRBV7-9
clone_size: many
j_call: TRBJ2-5
d_call: -
cdr3_length: 15
cdr3_nt: TGTGCCAGCAGCTTAGGGGACGTAATGACGGAGACCCAGTACTTC
cdr3_aa: CASSLGDVMTETQYF